Listed here are 22 T cell receptor beta chains from one sample, sequenced in a study of Ad26.COV2.S vaccination and SARS-CoV-2 variants. The treatment denotes: roughly 19 received Ad26.COV2.S at low or high dose, single or two shots; a few received placebo; per-sample allocation not given. At day 63 after the first vaccine or placebo injection, samples were drawn. Using immunoSEQ multiplex PCR, the repertoire was profiled, and TCRdb retains in-frame clones only, with some absent. The sample carries more than 400,000 clones, roughly 88% recorded once. Material: peripheral blood, obtained in a trial of Ad26.COV2.S vaccine versus placebo. Every receptor here comes from a person between 18 and 65 years old who received the Ad26.COV2.S COVID-19 vaccine or a placebo.

This clone occurred a few times. The chain uses TRBV7-2 and TRBJ2-7; 10 nucleotides match TRBD1. CDR3 length: 14 amino acids. Per germline, CDR1 SGHTA and CDR2 FQGNSA. Germline trimming cut 5 bases from V and 3 bases from J; bases unmatched to any gene: 4. CDR3 sequence (DNA): TGTGCCAGCAGCCCCGGGACAGGGGACTACGAGCAGTACTTC. It is translated as CASSPGTGDYEQYF.

The chain carries TRBV4-2 and TRBJ2-7, with 9 bases identical to TRBD2. Germline V gene sequence: CDR1 LGHNA, CDR2 YNFKEQ. The CDR3 has 16 residues. Trimming removed 4 bases from V and 5 bases from J; junction bases left unmatched: 12. The CDR3 bases are TGTGCCAGCAGCCTGATGGGCGGGAGGGAGGTCAACGAGCAGTACTTC. Its translation: CASSLMGGREVNEQYF.

V gene TRBV28 combines with J gene TRBJ2-7; D perhaps matches TRBD2 (6 bases). From germline, CDR1 is MDHEN and CDR2 SYDVKM. Between the trimmed V and J ends, which lost 6 bases and 1 base, there was a span of 16 bases. The CDR3 sequence is 15 residues long. CDR3 region: CASSVASGGSYEQYF. In DNA form, the CDR3 reads TGTGCCAGCAGCGTTGCATCCGGGGGATCCTACGAGCAGTACTTC.

The V call is TRBV15, the J call TRBJ2-7; D perhaps matches TRBD1 (6 bases). The ends were cut back, 2 bases at V and 2 bases at J, with 16 bases in the middle. The germline V gene has CDR1 LNHNV and CDR2 YYDKDF (reference sequence). The CDR3 has 16 residues. The CDR3 sequence is CATSRTRGGVTYEQYF. DNA of the CDR3: TGTGCCACCAGCAGAACCCGAGGGGGAGTCACCTACGAGCAGTACTTC.

CDR3 loop: CASSSYNEQFF. Written as DNA, the CDR3 is TGTGCCAGCAGCTCTTACAATGAGCAGTTCTTC. This rearrangement joins TRBV5-6 to TRBJ2-1; D gene unclear. V lost 3 bases and J lost 4, with 2 bases in between. Germline CDR1 SGHDT, CDR2 YYEEEE. This CDR3 region has 11 residues.

CDR3 sequence: CATSDWDRSPGYNEQFF. CDR3 sequence (DNA): TGTGCCACCAGTGACTGGGACAGGTCCCCTGGCTACAATGAGCAGTTCTTC. This chain links TRBV24-1 with TRBJ2-1; 8 bases line up with TRBD1. The CDR3 sequence is 17 residues long. V gave up 4 bases and J gave up 3 bases; unmatched junction bases: 10. CDR1 and CDR2 from the germline V gene are KGHDR and SFDVKD.

The rearrangement links TRBV5-6 to TRBJ2-2; a weak D match, TRBD2 (6 bases). This CDR3 is built from 15 residues. The V gene's germline CDR1 is SGHDT and CDR2 YYEEEE. Trimming removed 3 bases at V and 3 bases at J, with 12 bases between. The CDR3 nucleotides are TGTGCCAGCAGCTATGGAGGGGACGACACCGGGGAGCTGTTTTTT. Translated, it gives CASSYGGDDTGELFF.

The chain carries TRBV6-6 and TRBJ2-3, with 9 bases aligning to TRBD2. This CDR3 region has 18 residues. The germline V gene encodes CDR1 MNHNY and CDR2 SVGAGI (reference sequence). V shed 5 bases and J 3 bases; nucleotides not matched to a gene: 15. The DNA of the CDR3 is TGTGCCAGCAGTCGACACGATCCTGCGGGAGGGGGGACAGATACGCAGTATTTT. Translating gives CASSRHDPAGGGTDTQYF.

This clone has more than one count but fewer than ten. The chain joins TRBV6-1 to TRBJ1-1, with a possible D match to TRBD1 (5 bases). Germline V gives CDR1 MNHNS, CDR2 SASEGT. CDR3 size: 15 residues. Trimming left V 3 bases short and J 0 bases short, with 11 bases between. The CDR3 sequence is CASSEVRQMNTEAFF. CDR3 in DNA: TGTGCCAGCAGTGAGGTTCGACAGATGAACACTGAAGCTTTCTTT.

This rearrangement joins TRBV6-6 to TRBJ2-1; D is perhaps TRBD1 or TRBD2 (6 bases each). CDR3 size: 15 residues. Germline assignment: CDR1 MNHNY and CDR2 SVGAGI (reference sequence). Trimming stripped 7 bases from V and 7 bases from J, with 20 bases between. CDR3 sequence: CASTYVMRGTNEQFF. CDR3 sequence (DNA): TGTGCCAGCACCTACGTCATGAGGGGGACTAATGAGCAGTTCTTC.

J is TRBJ2-7 and V is TRBV20-1, with no clear D. The V gene lost 3 bases and the J gene lost 6 bases, with 15 bases spanning the gap. Germline V gene data show CDR1 as DFQATT and CDR2 as SNEGSKA (reference sequence). CDR3 length: 13 residues. The CDR3: CSASGPTPVEQYF. The CDR3 region has the DNA TGCAGTGCTAGTGGCCCCACCCCCGTCGAGCAGTACTTC.

V gene TRBV4-1 combines with J gene TRBJ2-7, with D tentatively TRBD1 (6 bases). Germline CDR1 MGHRA, CDR2 YSYEKL. V was shortened by 4 bases and J by 2 bases, with 12 bases between the two germline ends. The CDR3 sequence is 14 residues long. The CDR3 DNA reads TGCGCCAGCAGCCCGGGACACGGAGCCTACGAGCAGTACTTC. Protein product: CASSPGHGAYEQYF.

The rearrangement links TRBV11-2 to TRBJ2-3; weak D call: TRBD1 (5 bases). Germline V lookup: CDR1 SGHAT, CDR2 FQNNGV. The CDR3 totals 16 residues. V was trimmed by 5 bases and J by 6 bases, leaving 21 bases between them. The CDR3 loop reads CASSPLGRVKGDTQYF. CDR3 DNA: TGTGCCAGCAGCCCCCTCGGACGGGTAAAGGGGGATACGCAGTATTTT.

The chain carries TRBV6-1 and TRBJ1-2; 10 bases map to TRBD1. The CDR3 contains 14 residues. Germline V lookup: CDR1 MNHNS, CDR2 SASEGT. Trimming removed 0 bases from V and 8 bases from J; junction bases left unmatched: 3. CDR3 region: CASSEAGTGDGYTF. The CDR3, as DNA: TGTGCCAGCAGTGAAGCCGGGACAGGGGACGGCTACACCTTC.

This clone was picked up one time. The J gene is TRBJ1-6, the V gene TRBV5-5; D is undetermined. V was pared by 4 bases and J by 7 bases, with 12 bases between. Germline-derived CDR1 and CDR2 are SGHKS and YYEKEE (reference sequence). There are 14 residues in the CDR3. CDR3 amino acids: CASSPDPQNSPLHF. CDR3 coding DNA: TGTGCCAGCAGCCCCGATCCACAGAATTCACCCCTCCACTTT.

V gene TRBV6-2 or TRBV6-3 combines with J gene TRBJ2-1; D remains ambiguous. V lost 5 bases, J lost 8 bases, and 10 bases lay in between. Germline CDR1 is MNHEY and CDR2 is SVGEGT. The CDR3 extends over 12 amino acids. The CDR3 DNA follows: TGTGCCAGCAGTCATCTTAGATATGAGCAGTTCTTC. It translates to CASSHLRYEQFF.

The rearrangement links TRBV10-3 to TRBJ2-2, with 7 positions matching TRBD1. V lost 6 bases to trimming and J lost 1 base; unmatched junction nucleotides: 5. The length of the CDR3 is 15 residues. CDR1 is ENHRY, CDR2 SYGVKD, per germline. The CDR3 sequence is CAIRNGTVNTGELFF. The DNA for the CDR3 is TGTGCCATCAGAAACGGGACAGTGAACACCGGGGAGCTGTTTTTT.

The chain employs TRBV5-6 and TRBJ2-3, with 7 bases that match TRBD1. V shed 1 base and J 2 bases; nucleotides not matched to a gene: 4. CDR1 and CDR2 from the germline V gene are SGHDT and YYEEEE. This CDR3 has 15 amino acids. CDR3 in DNA: TGTGCCAGCAGCTTGATTGGGACAGCCACAGATACGCAGTATTTT. Translated: CASSLIGTATDTQYF.

The J gene is TRBJ1-1, the V gene TRBV28, with D perhaps matching TRBD1 (6 bases). The V end was cut by 7 bases, the J end by 0 bases, with 12 bases between. From germline, CDR1 is MDHEN and CDR2 SYDVKM. This CDR3 spans 14 amino acids. The DNA for the CDR3 is TGTGCCAGCACCCCAGGGGATATGAACACTGAAGCTTTCTTT. Residues: CASTPGDMNTEAFF.

The chain has TRBV7-2 and TRBJ2-3, with D unresolved. This CDR3 has 14 amino acids. Germline loops: CDR1 SGHTA, CDR2 FQGNSA. With 1 base removed from V and 6 bases from J, the gap between germline ends came to 11 bases. The CDR3 reads CASSLDFSTDTQYF. The CDR3 bases are TGTGCCAGCAGCTTAGATTTCTCAACCGATACGCAGTATTTT.

This chain uses TRBV18 with TRBJ1-1, with D perhaps matching TRBD1 (6 bases). The V and J ends lost 1 base and 3 bases respectively, with 12 bases between them. The CDR3 has 15 amino acids. Germline V gene lookup returns CDR1 KGHSH and CDR2 LQKENI. The chain's CDR3 is CASSPLGARDTEAFF. The CDR3 bases are TGTGCCAGCTCACCACTGGGGGCGCGAGACACTGAAGCTTTCTTT. The variable domain in full, completed from reference TRBV18 and TRBJ1-1, reads NAGVMQNPRHLVRRRGQEARLRCSPMKGHSHVYWYRQLPEEGLKFMVYLQKENIIDESGMPKERFSAEFPKEGPSILRIQQVVRGDSAAYFCASSPLGARDTEAFFGQGTRLTVV.

The rearrangement links TRBV28 to TRBJ1-5; 7 bases agree with TRBD1. Per germline, CDR1 MDHEN and CDR2 SYDVKM. The V and J ends lost 2 bases and 3 bases, in that order; junction bases with no gene match: 13. The CDR3 has 18 residues. CDR3 in DNA: TGTGCCAGCAGTTTAGGCACCAGGGGGGGCGGTGACAATCAGCCCCAGCATTTT. Protein product: CASSLGTRGGGDNQPQHF.